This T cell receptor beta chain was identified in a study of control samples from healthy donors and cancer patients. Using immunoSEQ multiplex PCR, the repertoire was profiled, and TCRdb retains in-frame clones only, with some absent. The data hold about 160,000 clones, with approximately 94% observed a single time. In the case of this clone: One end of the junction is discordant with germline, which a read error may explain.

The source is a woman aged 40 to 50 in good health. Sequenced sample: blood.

The CDR3 protein is CASRLDGANYGYTF. As DNA, the CDR3 is TGCGCCAGCAGGTTGGACGGGGCGAACTATGGCTACACCTTC. The chain joins TRBV5-1 to TRBJ1-2; the D gene is possibly TRBD1 (5 bases). The germline V gene has CDR1 SGHRS and CDR2 YFSETQ. The CDR3 is 14 amino acids.